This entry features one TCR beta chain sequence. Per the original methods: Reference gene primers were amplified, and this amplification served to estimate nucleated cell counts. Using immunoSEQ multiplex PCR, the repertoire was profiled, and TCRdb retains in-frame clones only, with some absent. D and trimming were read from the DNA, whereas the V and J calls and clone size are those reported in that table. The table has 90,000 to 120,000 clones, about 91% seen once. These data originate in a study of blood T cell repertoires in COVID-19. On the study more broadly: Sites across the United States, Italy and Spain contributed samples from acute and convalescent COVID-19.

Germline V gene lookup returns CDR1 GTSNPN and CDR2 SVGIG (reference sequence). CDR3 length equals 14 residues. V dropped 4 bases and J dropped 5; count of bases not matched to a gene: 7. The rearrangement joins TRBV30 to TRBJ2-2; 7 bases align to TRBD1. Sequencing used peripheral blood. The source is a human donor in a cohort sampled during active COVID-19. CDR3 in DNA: TGTGCCTGGAAGGGCAGGGGGTGGACCGGGGAGCTGTTTTTT. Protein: CAWKGRGWTGELFF.